A selection of T cell receptor beta chains follows, all from one sample in a study of blood T cell repertoires in COVID-19. The data were produced by immunoSEQ multiplex PCR, yet TCRdb's version contains in-frame clones alone and is incomplete. The sample consists of under 300,000 clones, about 90% of them appearing once. The material sequenced was peripheral blood. These receptors all come from a woman aged 55-69 years with COVID-19, enrolled during active disease. The CDR3 runs from the conserved cysteine through the conserved F or W. Each record gives: J gene, clone size, D gene, V gene, CDR3 protein, CDR3 DNA. The D gene is left open where the match is weak. Clone size is not always given. Where it is, it says once, few, many or a class for expanded clones.

TRBJ2-1 NA TRBD2 TRBV9 CASSRQLLAGGGNEQFF TGTGCCAGCAGTCGGCAATTACTAGCGGGCGGAGGGAATGAGCAGTTCTTC
TRBJ1-5 once NA TRBV19 CASSGGANSNQPQHF TGTGCCAGTAGCGGGGGGGCTAATAGCAATCAGCCCCAGCATTTT
TRBJ1-1 NA NA TRBV19 CASSSILGQPEAFF TGTGCCAGTAGCAGCATCCTTGGACAGCCTGAAGCTTTCTTT
TRBJ1-2 NA TRBD1 TRBV3-1/TRBV3-2 CASSQQGDYGYTF TGTGCCAGCAGCCAACAGGGGGACTATGGCTACACCTTC
TRBJ1-3 NA TRBD1 TRBV10-3 CAISWDSHNTIYF TGTGCCATCAGCTGGGACAGTCACAACACCATATATTTT
TRBJ1-2 NA TRBD1 TRBV19 CASSTGQGIVGYTF TGTGCCAGTAGTACTGGACAGGGTATAGTTGGCTACACCTTC
TRBJ2-3 NA TRBD1 TRBV6-5 CASSWGQGGEDTQYF TGTGCCAGCAGTTGGGGACAGGGAGGGGAAGATACGCAGTATTTT
TRBJ2-7 NA TRBD1 TRBV9 CASSVGGNRGNYEQYF TGTGCCAGCAGCGTAGGTGGGAACAGGGGGAACTACGAGCAGTACTTC
TRBJ2-5 NA NA TRBV5-1 CASSATKETETQYF TGCGCCAGCAGCGCGACTAAAGAGACAGAGACCCAGTACTTC
TRBJ1-5 NA NA TRBV5-5 CASSFPNQPQHF TGTGCCAGCAGCTTCCCTAATCAGCCCCAGCATTTT
TRBJ2-1 NA NA TRBV5-1 CASSINQGFEQFF TGCGCCAGCTCCATAAACCAGGGGTTTGAGCAGTTCTTC
TRBJ1-2 few NA TRBV4-1 CASSQVAGVGYGYTF TGCGCCAGCAGCCAAGTAGCCGGAGTTGGCTATGGCTACACCTTC
TRBJ2-3 few NA TRBV6-4 CASSAGGHRSAQYF TGTGCCAGCAGTGCGGGGGGCCATCGTAGCGCGCAGTATTTT
TRBJ1-5 NA NA TRBV19 CASSPRVTEQPQHF TGTGCCAGTAGTCCCAGGGTTACGGAACAGCCCCAGCATTTT